Sequencing of this T cell receptor beta chain was carried out in a study of T cell responses to AZD1222 COVID-19 vaccine. Study-level information: It was second doses at about 4 or about 12 weeks that were pooled. Regarding the study as a whole: At baseline, seropositivity was found in only a handful of AZD1222 recipients. Donors in the cohort were predominantly white British and more often female, and clonal diversity was possibly underestimated.

The ends lost 4 bases at V and 2 bases at J; junction bases unmatched: 4. CDR3 size: 15 residues. Germline lookup yields CDR1 SEHNR and CDR2 FQNEAQ (reference sequence). The protocol was immunoSEQ multiplex PCR, while the TCRdb copy is restricted to in-frame clones and leaves out a portion. The sample carries about 67,000 clones, 84% recorded once. About this clone: As yet, its antigen is unknown.

The rearrangement joins TRBV7-9 to TRBJ1-3; 8 nucleotides match TRBD1. The material sequenced was peripheral blood, taken on day 0 of AZD1222 vaccination. The sequence derives from an adult in good health. The CDR3 reads CASSWTGLPGNTIYF. The CDR3 DNA follows: TGTGCCAGCAGCTGGACAGGGCTCCCTGGAAACACCATATATTTT.